This entry concerns a single T cell receptor beta chain. The antigen remains unidentified. This sample is drawn from a study of PD-1 blockade in classical Hodgkin lymphoma. Study results and caveats: Whereas CD4+ TCR diversity had risen significantly by C4D1, CD8+ TCR diversity had not. Exclusion was applied to patients who started nivolumab under 1 year after ASCT. The repertoire differences lack a defined cause, possibly disease activity or prior therapy.

The repertoire was sequenced with immunoSEQ multiplex PCR; TCRdb's copy has only in-frame clones and lacks some. The data contain approximately 10,000 clones, 80% to 90% of them seen just once; the ten biggest clones take up more than 25%. Every patient had relapsed following autologous stem cell transplantation, and cohorts differed in brentuximab vedotin exposure. When best responses were assessed, they were complete response, partial response or progressive disease. The sequence came from a human donor with classical Hodgkin lymphoma. The material was peripheral blood mononuclear cells (PBMCs), obtained at baseline.

DNA for the CDR3: TGTGCCAGCAGCCCTGTAATTCCCGGCCGGTGGGAAAATACGCAGTATTTT. It translates to CASSPVIPGRWENTQYF. The chain employs TRBV7-2 and TRBJ2-3; no reliable D call. CDR1 is SGHTA and CDR2 is FQGNSA in the germline V gene. The CDR3 runs 17 residues. The ends were cut back, 5 bases at V and 7 bases at J, with 25 bases in the middle. Full variable domain (outside the CDR3, taken from reference TRBV7-2 and TRBJ2-3): GAGVSQSPSNKVTEKGKDVELRCDPISGHTALYWYRQSLGQGLEFLIYFQGNSAPDKSGLPSDRFSAERTGGSVSTLTIQRTQQEDSAVYLCASSPVIPGRWENTQYFGPGTRLTVL.